These T cell receptor beta chains were read from a single sample in a study of blood T cell repertoires in COVID-19. The method was immunoSEQ multiplex PCR; TCRdb's version includes in-frame clones alone and lacks a portion of them. This sample has some 110,000 clones, with 85% found just once. The specimen sequenced was peripheral blood. All receptors come from an elderly woman with COVID-19, enrolled during active disease. Each CDR3 is given with its conserved first and last residue. D genes are given only for firm matches. The listing skips clone size in some rows; elsewhere it reads once, few, many or a size class.

TRBV5-4	TRBJ2-7	.	.	CASSLKQTSYEQYF	TGTGCCAGCAGCTTGAAACAGACATCCTACGAGCAGTACTTC
TRBV9	TRBJ1-6	few	TRBD1	CASSGGQADSPLHF	TGTGCCAGCAGCGGCGGACAGGCCGATTCACCCCTCCACTTT
TRBV28	TRBJ2-7	.	.	CASSPQGFYEQYF	TGTGCCAGCAGTCCACAGGGTTTCTACGAGCAGTACTTC
TRBV2	TRBJ1-4	.	.	CASSVEGTNEKLFF	TGTGCCAGCAGTGTTGAGGGTACTAATGAAAAACTGTTTTTT
TRBV5-4	TRBJ1-1	.	TRBD1	CASSLDRGQANTEAFF	TGTGCCAGCAGCCTGGACCGGGGACAGGCGAACACTGAAGCTTTCTTT
TRBV6-1	TRBJ2-7	.	.	CASSGKRKTQSYEQYF	TGTGCCAGCAGTGGGAAAAGAAAAACACAGTCCTACGAGCAGTACTTC
TRBV10-3	TRBJ2-3	.	.	CAIGGSSDTQYF	TGTGCCATCGGGGGCAGTAGCGATACGCAGTATTTT
TRBV12-3/TRBV12-4	TRBJ2-1	few	TRBD2	CASSRTSGNEQFF	TGTGCCAGCAGCAGGACTAGCGGGAATGAGCAGTTCTTC
TRBV2	TRBJ1-5	.	.	CASCPGQNHQPQHF	TGTGCCAGCTGCCCAGGACAGAACCATCAGCCCCAGCATTTT
TRBV18	TRBJ2-2	.	.	CASSAQQGSAGELFF	TGTGCCAGCTCAGCACAACAGGGTTCGGCCGGGGAGCTGTTTTTT
TRBV12-3/TRBV12-4	TRBJ2-2	.	.	CASSRGSTGELFF	TGTGCCAGCAGTCGGGGATCCACCGGGGAGCTGTTTTTT
TRBV7-2	TRBJ1-1	.	.	CASSPPLTANTEAFF	TGTGCCAGCAGCCCCCCTTTGACAGCGAACACTGAAGCTTTCTTT
TRBV19	TRBJ2-5	.	TRBD2	CASSSYLAGRRETQYF	TGTGCCAGTAGTAGCTACCTAGCGGGTCGGCGGGAGACCCAGTACTTC
TRBV6-6	TRBJ1-3	once	TRBD1	CASISRGGNTIYF	TGTGCCAGCATCTCCAGGGGGGGAAACACCATATATTTT
TRBV6-4	TRBJ2-1	.	.	CASSVSGSSYNEQFF	TGTGCCAGCAGTGTTTCGGGGAGCTCCTACAATGAGCAGTTCTTC
TRBV27	TRBJ1-1	.	TRBD1	CASSPGTGETEAFF	TGTGCCAGCAGTCCAGGGACAGGGGAAACTGAAGCTTTCTTT
TRBV6-1	TRBJ2-7	.	.	CASSDPLVRHYEQYF	TGTGCCAGCAGTGATCCACTGGTCCGTCATTACGAGCAGTACTTC
TRBV6-8	TRBJ2-3	.	.	CASRHPSDSTDTQYF	TGTGCCAGCAGACATCCTAGCGATAGCACAGATACGCAGTATTTT
TRBV11-1	TRBJ2-1	.	.	CASSPSAVNYNEQFF	TGTGCCAGCAGCCCGTCGGCGGTTAACTACAATGAGCAGTTCTTC
TRBV19	TRBJ2-2	.	TRBD1	CASSQQGGTNTGELFF	TGTGCCAGTTCCCAACAGGGGGGTACGAACACCGGGGAGCTGTTTTTT
TRBV7-8	TRBJ1-4	.	.	CASSLRDTPVREKLFF	TGTGCCAGCAGCTTAAGGGACACTCCAGTACGCGAAAAACTGTTTTTT
TRBV28	TRBJ1-5	.	TRBD1	CASSVSGTGGVQPQHF	TGTGCCAGCAGTGTCTCCGGGACAGGGGGCGTTCAGCCCCAGCATTTT
TRBV19	TRBJ2-5	.	.	CATSSGRGETQYF	TGTGCCACCTCATCAGGGAGGGGGGAGACCCAGTACTTC
TRBV7-2	TRBJ1-3	.	.	CASSPQGINSGNTIYF	TGTGCCAGCAGCCCCCAGGGCATCAACTCTGGAAACACCATATATTTT
TRBV5-1	TRBJ1-6	.	TRBD1	CASSGTGKDNSPLHF	TGCGCCAGCAGCGGGACAGGGAAAGATAATTCACCCCTCCACTTT
TRBV9	TRBJ1-3	.	.	CASSLSPLGGAGNTIYF	TGTGCCAGCAGCCTAAGTCCCTTAGGAGGGGCTGGAAACACCATATATTTT
TRBV18	TRBJ2-3	few	TRBD2	CASSPLPGRASDTQYF	TGTGCCAGCTCACCACTCCCCGGGAGGGCCTCGGATACGCAGTATTTT
TRBV6-6	TRBJ2-7	.	.	CASDVGGFYEQYF	TGTGCCAGCGATGTCGGCGGATTTTACGAGCAGTACTTC
TRBV6-6	TRBJ2-7	.	.	CASSYSDSSYEQYF	TGTGCCAGCAGTTACTCGGACAGCTCCTACGAGCAGTACTTC